Presented here are 14 T cell receptor beta chains from one specimen sequenced in a study of blood T cell repertoires in COVID-19. The protocol was immunoSEQ multiplex PCR, while the TCRdb copy is restricted to in-frame clones and leaves out a portion. Of around 26,000 clones in the sample, about nine tenths were seen once. What was sequenced was peripheral blood. The receptors originated from a human donor in a cohort sampled during active COVID-19.

The chain links TRBV2 to TRBJ2-7; D is possibly TRBD1 (6 bases). The germline gives CDR1 SNHLY, CDR2 FYNNEI. The CDR3 spans 14 residues. V lost 8 bases, J lost 0 bases, and 14 bases lay in between. The CDR3 sequence is CASHRQVSSYEQYF. CDR3 DNA sequence: TGTGCCAGCCATAGACAGGTGAGCTCCTACGAGCAGTACTTC.

The V gene is TRBV19, the J gene TRBJ2-7; D call uncertain. Germline values: CDR1 LNHDA, CDR2 SQIVND (reference sequence). CDR3 length: 14 residues. The V end was cut by 1 base, the J end by 1 base, with 8 bases between. The CDR3 loop is CASSIAQASYEQYF. CDR3 in DNA: TGTGCCAGTAGTATAGCGCAGGCTTCCTACGAGCAGTACTTC. Combining the CDR3 with reference TRBV19 and TRBJ2-7 gives the whole variable domain DGGITQSPKYLFRKEGQNVTLSCEQNLNHDAMYWYRQDPGQGLRLIYYSQIVNDFQKGDIAEGYSVSREKKESFPLTVTSAQKNPTAFYLCASSIAQASYEQYFGPGTRLTVT.

The chain joins TRBV12-3 or TRBV12-4 to TRBJ1-5, with unresolved D. V was cut by 5 bases and J by 0 bases, with 2 bases left in between. The CDR3 has 12 residues. CDR3 bases: TGTGCCAGCAGTCGTAGCAATCAGCCCCAGCATTTT. Encoded protein: CASSRSNQPQHF.

The chain links TRBV18 to TRBJ1-4; TRBD1 is a possible D gene (6 bases). The CDR3 runs to 15 residues. V lost 4 bases and J 7 bases, leaving 16 bases between the germline ends. CDR1 is KGHSH, CDR2 LQKENI, per germline. CDR3 nucleotide sequence: TGTGCCAGCTCACGTGCAGGGGCGCCGGGTGAAAAACTGTTTTTT. Protein: CASSRAGAPGEKLFF. The full variable domain, with the rest looked up from reference TRBV18 and TRBJ1-4, is NAGVMQNPRHLVRRRGQEARLRCSPMKGHSHVYWYRQLPEEGLKFMVYLQKENIIDESGMPKERFSAEFPKEGPSILRIQQVVRGDSAAYFCASSRAGAPGEKLFFGSGTQLSVL.

This rearrangement joins TRBV5-1 to TRBJ1-2; 8 nucleotides align to TRBD1. The CDR3 sequence is 13 residues long. Unmatched junction bases numbered 0, after V lost 1 base and J lost 4 bases. From germline, CDR1 is SGHRS and CDR2 YFSETQ. The CDR3 sequence: CASSLQGAYGYTF. CDR3 DNA: TGCGCCAGCAGCTTGCAGGGGGCCTATGGCTACACCTTC.

The rearrangement joins TRBV5-1 to TRBJ1-1; 9 nucleotides align to TRBD1. With V trimmed by 4 bases and J by 1 base, 14 bases remained unmatched. The CDR3 runs 18 residues. Germline assignment: CDR1 SGHRS and CDR2 YFSETQ. The CDR3 sequence: CASSREGTGLGRNTEAFF. For the CDR3, the DNA is TGCGCCAGCAGCCGAGAGGGGACAGGGTTGGGGAGGAACACTGAAGCTTTCTTT.

The chain couples TRBV5-4 to TRBJ2-3, with 10 bases lining up with TRBD2. Germline loops: CDR1 SGHNT, CDR2 YYREEE (reference sequence). With 3 bases clipped from V and 2 bases from J, the junction kept 6 bases outside the gene matches. The CDR3 has 16 residues. DNA for the CDR3: TGTGCCAGCAGCTCCCTAGCGGGGGCCTCCACAGATACGCAGTATTTT. It codes for CASSSLAGASTDTQYF.

This rearrangement joins TRBV6-5 to TRBJ1-6; 7 nucleotides align to TRBD1. The CDR3 consists of 13 residues. Germline V gene lookup returns CDR1 MNHEY and CDR2 SVGAGI. V was pared by 6 bases and J by 7 bases, with 3 bases of the junction left unmatched. CDR3 nucleotide sequence: TGTGCCAGCAGGACAGGGACCAATTCACCCCTCCACTTT. This encodes CASRTGTNSPLHF.

The chain joins TRBV11-2 to TRBJ1-1; 11 bases align to TRBD1. The CDR3 covers 16 residues. The V and J ends lost 5 bases and 4 bases, in that order; junction bases with no gene match: 9. Germline CDR1 and CDR2: SGHAT and FQNNGV. The CDR3 sequence is CASSDGTGGLGTEAFF. CDR3 DNA: TGTGCCAGCAGCGACGGGACAGGGGGACTGGGCACTGAAGCTTTCTTT.

This chain connects TRBV9 to TRBJ2-1, with 9 bases that match TRBD2. Per the germline V gene, CDR1 is SGDLS and CDR2 is YYNGEE. The length of the CDR3 is 16 residues. The ends lost 2 bases at V and 8 bases at J; junction bases unmatched: 11. The CDR3 spells CASSVGYGGGAHEQFF. CDR3 DNA: TGTGCCAGCAGCGTGGGGTACGGCGGGGGGGCCCATGAGCAGTTCTTC.

This chain uses TRBV5-4 with TRBJ2-7, with D possibly being TRBD1 (6 bases). The V end lost 0 bases, the J end lost 0 bases, and 10 bases lay between the germline ends. Per the germline V gene, CDR1 is SGHNT and CDR2 is YYREEE (reference sequence). The CDR3 is made up of 15 amino acids. The CDR3 is CASSLGNRDSYEQYV. CDR3 nucleotide sequence: TGTGCCAGCAGCTTGGGTAACAGGGACTCCTACGAGCAGTACGTC.

This chain joins TRBV5-1 and TRBJ1-1, with D perhaps TRBD1 (5 bases). Per the germline V gene, CDR1 is SGHRS and CDR2 is YFSETQ. This CDR3 comprises 13 residues. The V end was cut by 5 bases, the J end by 3 bases, with 11 bases between. The CDR3 nucleotides read TGCGCCAGCAGATCGGACACCTACACTGAAGCTTTCTTT. Translated: CASRSDTYTEAFF.

The V call is TRBV5-1, the J call TRBJ1-4; D unresolved. The CDR3 runs to 13 residues. Between the trimmed V and J ends, which lost 3 bases and 5 bases, there was a span of 8 bases. Germline CDR1 SGHRS, CDR2 YFSETQ. CDR3 sequence (DNA): TGCGCCAGCAGCTCAAACCTAAATGAAAAACTGTTTTTT. Translating it yields CASSSNLNEKLFF.

The chain has TRBV5-1 and TRBJ2-7; 8 nucleotides agree with TRBD1. Germline trimming cut 4 bases from V and 7 bases from J; bases unmatched to any gene: 7. The length of the CDR3 is 13 residues. Germline-derived CDR1 and CDR2 are SGHRS and YFSETQ. The CDR3 DNA reads as TGCGCCAGCAGCACAAGGACAGGGTGGGAGCAGTACTTC. Translated, it gives CASSTRTGWEQYF.